The 23 T cell receptor beta chains given below trace back to one sample, sequenced in a study of blood T cells in healthy people across ages (dated by TCRdb to the mid-2010s). Library construction relied on 5' RACE. Reads for this sample came from an Illumina HiSeq 2500. A second PCR of roughly 7 to 12 cycles was run with a J-beta primer mix and a sample-barcoded 5' primer. TCRdb reanalyzed the raw reads on its own, using fastp at Q25 for trimming and MiXCR for clone calling, and kept in-frame beta chains. Here each entry gathers all rows of one CDR3 protein and keeps the most common genes and DNA. The sample table lists roughly 570,000 distinct CDR3 sequences, 27% of them with a count of one. About a fifth of the sample is taken by the ten largest. Material for sequencing was blood. These receptors all stem from a woman aged 65 to 85 in good health.

This clonotype was found many times. J is TRBJ1-2 and V is TRBV29-1; D is undetermined. Germline CDR1 reads SQVTM; CDR2 reads ANQGSEA. This CDR3 is 11 amino acids long. The V and J ends lost 5 bases and 8 bases respectively, with 12 bases between them. The CDR3 spells CSVLILEGYTF. Written as DNA, the CDR3 is TGCAGCGTTCTAATACTTGAAGGCTACACCTTC.

This clonotype was seen just once. This chain connects TRBV12-3 or TRBV12-4 to TRBJ2-7; D possibly uses TRBD1 or TRBD2 (7 bases each). CDR3 length equals 14 residues. V was trimmed by 6 bases and J by 4 bases, leaving 16 bases between them. CDR3 amino acids: CASRGRGQFYEQYF. For the CDR3, the DNA is TGTGCCAGCAGGGGGAGGGGACAGTTTTACGAGCAGTACTTC.

This clonotype was found a few times. The CDR3 end shows no conserved phenylalanine or tryptophan, and so a read error is likely. The chain carries TRBV4-3 and TRBJ2-1; 8 nucleotides match TRBD2. J was trimmed by 5 bases and V by 3 bases; bases with no gene match: 9. The CDR3 extends over 16 amino acids. From germline, CDR1 is LGHNA and CDR2 YSLEER. The CDR3, as DNA: TGCGCCAGCAGCCACCCCGGGGTAGCGGGGAACAATGAGCAGTTCGTC. This encodes CASSHPGVAGNNEQFV.

This clonotype was observed a few times. The chain has TRBV18 and TRBJ1-4; D perhaps matches TRBD1 (5 bases). The V end lost 3 bases, the J end lost 3 bases, and 14 bases lay between the germline ends. CDR1 KGHSH and CDR2 LQKENI come from the germline V gene. The CDR3 totals 16 residues. The CDR3 protein is CASSPAGGTANEKLFF. The DNA for the CDR3 is TGTGCCAGCTCACCGGCTGGGGGGACGGCTAATGAAAAACTGTTTTTT.

The chain combines TRBV20-1 with TRBJ2-5; maybe TRBD2 (7 bases). Trimming took off 1 base at V and 11 bases at J, with 20 bases between the two ends. The CDR3 runs to 14 residues. Germline CDR1 reads DFQATT; CDR2 reads SNEGSKA (reference sequence). The DNA of the CDR3 is TGCAGTGCTAGAGTTTTCAACAGGGCGGGAGAGCAGTACTTC. Translation: CSARVFNRAGEQYF.

The CDR3: CASSRRLAGVYEQYF. For the CDR3, the DNA is TGTGCCAGCAGCCGGAGACTAGCGGGGGTATACGAGCAGTACTTC. V is TRBV6-2 or TRBV6-3 and J is TRBJ2-5, with TRBD2 matching 12 bases. The J call may be wrong; the DNA end is better matched by TRBJ2-7. This CDR3 spans 15 amino acids. Germline-derived CDR1 and CDR2 are MNHEY and SVGEGT.

The V call is TRBV20-1, the J call TRBJ2-2; D remains unclear. V lost 3 bases to trimming and J lost 0 bases, with 2 bases between them. The CDR3 has 12 amino acids. Germline loops: CDR1 DFQATT, CDR2 SNEGSKA (reference sequence). The CDR3, as DNA: TGCAGTGCTAGCCCGAACACCGGGGAGCTGTTTTTT. It is translated as CSASPNTGELFF.

This clonotype was seen more than once but under ten times. The chain employs TRBV7-9 and TRBJ2-5; possibly TRBD1 for D (5 bases). The DNA end is a closer match to TRBJ2-7, so the J assignment may be wrong. This CDR3 comprises 14 residues. Per germline, CDR1 SEHNR and CDR2 FQNEAQ (reference sequence). The CDR3 DNA reads as TGTGCCAGCAGCCCACTACAGGAGTCCTACGAGCAGTACTTC. Protein sequence: CASSPLQESYEQYF.

In its sample, this clonotype was seen a few times. This chain uses TRBV29-1 with TRBJ2-3; D ambiguous. CDR1 and CDR2 (germline): SQVTM, ANQGSEA. Deletions cut 4 bases from V and 3 bases from J, with 14 bases between. CDR3 size: 14 residues. CDR3 sequence (DNA): TGCAGCGTTGGGGCAGACATACTAACAGATACGCAGTATTTT. This sequence encodes CSVGADILTDTQYF.

The chain uses TRBV18 and TRBJ1-1; D not resolved. V lost 1 base and J lost 10, with 13 bases in between. Per the germline V gene, CDR1 is KGHSH and CDR2 is LQKENI. The CDR3 totals 13 residues. In DNA form, the CDR3 reads TGTGCCAGCTCACCACAGATAGGGCCAGCAGCTTTCTTT. Its translation: CASSPQIGPAAFF.

J is TRBJ2-6 and V is TRBV20-1; D perhaps matches TRBD1 (6 bases). The CDR3 contains 13 residues. The V end was cut by 5 bases, the J end by 4 bases, with 9 bases between. Germline V CDR1 and CDR2: DFQATT, SNEGSKA (reference sequence). CDR3 residues: CSAGGLGANVLTF. The DNA of the CDR3 is TGCAGTGCTGGGGGCTTAGGGGCCAACGTCCTGACTTTC.

This clonotype occurred a few times. As DNA, the CDR3 is TGTGCCACCAGTGACCAACTGACTAATGGCTACACCTTC. It yields the protein CATSDQLTNGYTF. The chain recombines TRBV24-1 with TRBJ1-2; D call uncertain. There are 13 residues in the CDR3. V dropped 4 bases and J dropped 6 bases, with 11 bases sitting between them. CDR1 is KGHDR and CDR2 is SFDVKD in the germline V gene.

A few counts support this clonotype. The chain recombines TRBV15 with TRBJ2-5; maybe TRBD1 (7 bases). The CDR3 sequence is 17 residues long. Deletions cut 3 bases from V and 2 bases from J, with 19 bases between. The germline V gene encodes CDR1 LNHNV and CDR2 YYDKDF (reference sequence). The CDR3 sequence: CATSSIGGTELQETQYF. In DNA, the CDR3 is TGTGCCACCAGCAGTATAGGAGGGACAGAACTGCAAGAGACCCAGTACTTC.

The J gene is TRBJ2-3, the V gene TRBV12-3 or TRBV12-4; a possible D gene is TRBD2 (5 bases). CDR3 size: 15 residues. V lost 1 base and J 5 bases, leaving 13 bases between the germline ends. The DNA for the CDR3 is TGTGCCAGCAGTTTAGGCCGGGATGGAATAGATACGCAGTATTTT. It translates to CASSLGRDGIDTQYF.

V and J are TRBV16 and TRBJ1-5, with no clear D. Trimming left V 5 bases short and J 4 bases short, with 12 bases between. The CDR3 has 14 amino acids. Per the germline V gene, CDR1 is KGHSY and CDR2 is FQNENV. The CDR3 DNA reads as TGTGCCAGCAGCTGGGGAGAGATTAATCAGCCCCAGCATTTT. Its protein is CASSWGEINQPQHF.

This clonotype was detected a few times. The J gene is TRBJ2-5, the V gene TRBV27; 12 nucleotides agree with TRBD2. The J call may be in error: the DNA end matches TRBJ2-1 better. The CDR3 loop spans 15 amino acids. The germline CDR1 and CDR2 sequences are MNHEY and SMNVEV (reference sequence). The CDR3 here is CASSPSGGAIDEQFF. CDR3 nucleotide sequence: TGTGCCAGCAGTCCTAGCGGGGGGGCCATCGATGAGCAGTTCTTC.

V is TRBV6-5 and J is TRBJ1-1; 7 bases agree with TRBD1. CDR3 length: 14 residues. V shed 1 base, J shed 7 bases, and the junction held 6 bases outside the gene matches. Germline V gene lookup returns CDR1 MNHEY and CDR2 SVGAGI. Here the CDR3 DNA reads TGTGCCAGCAGTTACTTTGGGACAGTTGGTGAAGCTTTCTTT. This codes for CASSYFGTVGEAFF.

The chain uses TRBV27 and TRBJ2-3; 9 nucleotides line up with TRBD2. The CDR3 is 16 residues long. With V trimmed by 6 bases and J by 1 base, 8 bases remained unmatched. The germline CDR1 and CDR2 sequences are MNHEY and SMNVEV (reference sequence). CDR3 bases: TGTGCCAGCAGCGCGATAGCGGGAGAGGGCACAGATACGCAGTATTTT. Translating gives CASSAIAGEGTDTQYF.

The rearrangement uses TRBV4-3 and TRBJ2-7; D may correspond to TRBD1 or TRBD2 (5 bases each). With 3 bases removed from V and 6 bases from J, the gap between germline ends came to 21 bases. CDR3 size: 16 residues. The germline V gene has CDR1 LGHNA and CDR2 YSLEER. CDR3 in amino acids: CASSQHTGTLPGEQYF. CDR3 nucleotides: TGCGCCAGCAGCCAGCACACCGGGACCCTGCCGGGCGAGCAGTACTTC.

This clonotype was seen a few times. The rearrangement joins TRBV13 to TRBJ2-3, with D unclear. CDR3 length: 15 residues. V was pared by 5 bases and J by 2 bases, with 14 bases between. The germline V gene encodes CDR1 PRHDT and CDR2 FYEKMQ (reference sequence). CDR3 bases: TGTGCCAGCAGCCGACAAACATTCCACACAGATACGCAGTATTTT. This sequence encodes CASSRQTFHTDTQYF.

This chain joins TRBV2 and TRBJ1-1; 7 bases align to TRBD1. V trimming: 3 bases; J trimming: 5 bases; junction bases outside the gene matches: 6. From germline, CDR1 is SNHLY and CDR2 FYNNEI. The CDR3 length is 14 residues. Here the CDR3 reads CASSERQGGTEAFF. The CDR3 DNA sequence: TGTGCCAGCAGTGAGCGACAGGGAGGAACTGAAGCTTTCTTT.

This clonotype appeared many times. The CDR3 region is CASSLEASGGGNIQYF. The CDR3 DNA reads as TGCGCCAGCAGCTTGGAAGCTTCAGGGGGGGGTAACATTCAGTACTTC. This sequence joins TRBV5-1 and TRBJ2-4, with D possibly called TRBD1 or TRBD2 (7 bases each). The germline gives CDR1 SGHRS, CDR2 YFSETQ. CDR3 size: 16 residues. V was clipped by 0 bases and J by 7 bases, with 17 bases between them.

CDR3 amino acids: CASSSRRGEDNYGYTF. In DNA form, the CDR3 reads TGTGCCAGCAGCTCCCGGAGGGGAGAAGATAACTATGGCTACACCTTC. This sequence joins TRBV7-9 and TRBJ1-2; D is perhaps TRBD1 (5 bases). Deletions cut 4 bases from V and 1 base from J, with 16 bases between. CDR1 is SEHNR and CDR2 is FQNEAQ in the germline V gene (reference sequence). This CDR3 contains 16 residues.